Each of the 25 T cell receptor beta chains below was sequenced from the same sample in a study of neoadjuvant nivolumab and ipilimumab in lung cancer. Method: immunoSEQ multiplex PCR; TCRdb's copy keeps in-frame clones and lacks some. The top ten clones hold about 3.6% of a sample with 30,000 to 45,000 clones, about 88% of them seen once. Sequenced here: peripheral blood, sampled before neoadjuvant nivolumab, alone or with ipilimumab. All receptors derive from an adult with non-small cell lung cancer.

This clone showed up just once. The chain combines TRBV2 with TRBJ2-7; 9 bases map to TRBD1. The CDR3 contains 14 residues. Trimming at V came to 6 bases and at J to 3 bases, leaving 6 bases not matched to a gene. Germline assignment: CDR1 SNHLY and CDR2 FYNNEI. CDR3 DNA sequence: TGTGCCAGCAGAGCGACAGGGGGGGTCTACGAGCAGTACTTC. This sequence encodes CASRATGGVYEQYF.

The J gene is TRBJ2-1, the V gene TRBV6-1; 13 nucleotides line up with TRBD2. The CDR3 is 14 residues long. Germline CDR1 MNHNS, CDR2 SASEGT. The junction had 0 bases not matched to a gene; V was cut back by 4 bases and J by 6 bases. The CDR3 region has the DNA TGTGCCAGCAGTGGACTAGCGGGAGGCAATGAGCAGTTCTTC. The encoded protein is CASSGLAGGNEQFF.

J is TRBJ2-1 and V is TRBV6-4, with a possible D match to TRBD2 (5 bases). The CDR3 consists of 16 residues. The germline V and J ends were trimmed by 0 bases and 3 bases, with 12 bases remaining between them. Germline V gene data show CDR1 as MRHNA and CDR2 as SNTAGT. The CDR3 DNA follows: TGTGCCAGCAGTGACTCAGTGACTAACCTCTACAATGAGCAGTTCTTC. Protein: CASSDSVTNLYNEQFF.

The rearrangement links TRBV5-1 to TRBJ2-7; 14 nucleotides align to TRBD2. CDR1 is SGHRS, CDR2 YFSETQ, per germline. The CDR3 totals 16 residues. Trimming took 0 bases from V and 6 from J; bases not matched to a gene: 5. DNA of the CDR3: TGCGCCAGCAGCTTGGAAGGGACTAGCGGGAGAGGCGAGCAGTACTTC. Amino acids: CASSLEGTSGRGEQYF.

The chain combines TRBV30 with TRBJ2-2, with 8 nucleotides matching TRBD2. CDR1 GTSNPN and CDR2 SVGIG come from the germline V gene (reference sequence). The CDR3 totals 16 residues. V shed 7 bases and J 5 bases; nucleotides not matched to a gene: 15. CDR3 nucleotides: TGTGCCTCCCGCGTCGGAAGCGGGAGATTAACCGGGGAGCTGTTTTTT. Translation gives CASRVGSGRLTGELFF.

V and J are TRBV19 and TRBJ2-7, with D perhaps TRBD2 (5 bases). In germline, CDR1 is LNHDA, CDR2 SQIVND (reference sequence). Trimming cost V 3 bases and J 0 bases, with 21 bases left between them. This CDR3 is 18 amino acids long. The CDR3 protein is CASSIGKSKTENSYEQYF. The CDR3, as DNA: TGTGCCAGTAGTATCGGGAAATCTAAAACGGAGAACTCCTACGAGCAGTACTTC.

This clone is a singleton in its sample. J is TRBJ2-7 and V is TRBV4-3; D ambiguous. Trimming took off 0 bases at V and 0 bases at J, with 9 bases between the two ends. This CDR3 is built from 15 residues. Germline-derived CDR1 and CDR2 are LGHNA and YSLEER. CDR3 bases: TGCGCCAGCAGCCAAGAGATCAATTACTCCTACGAGCAGTACTTC. Its protein is CASSQEINYSYEQYF.

The chain uses TRBV19 and TRBJ2-7; D unclear. The CDR3 runs 12 residues. Germline values: CDR1 LNHDA, CDR2 SQIVND (reference sequence). V lost 7 bases and J 1 base, leaving 8 bases between the germline ends. The CDR3, as DNA: TGTGCCAGTAATAGAGGATCCTACGAGCAGTACTTC. It yields the protein CASNRGSYEQYF.

The chain couples TRBV6-5 to TRBJ1-2; possibly TRBD1 for D (6 bases). V was cut by 8 bases and J by 3 bases, with 10 bases left in between. The CDR3 consists of 12 residues. The germline gives CDR1 MNHEY, CDR2 SVGAGI. The CDR3 nucleotides read TGTGCCAGCGGGAGACAGGACTATGGCTACACCTTC. Residues: CASGRQDYGYTF.

This chain links TRBV30 with TRBJ1-5, with D perhaps matching TRBD1 (5 bases). The V and J ends lost 1 base and 11 bases respectively, with 12 bases between them. CDR1 and CDR2 (germline): GTSNPN, SVGIG (reference sequence). The CDR3 runs to 12 residues. The CDR3 is CAWSDLTDSQHF. CDR3 DNA: TGTGCCTGGAGTGACTTGACAGATTCCCAGCATTTT.

The chain joins TRBV7-8 to TRBJ1-5; D might be TRBD1 (5 bases). The CDR3 loop spans 16 amino acids. The V and J ends lost 1 base and 7 bases respectively, with 17 bases between them. Germline V gene lookup returns CDR1 SGHVS and CDR2 FQNEAQ. The CDR3 DNA is TGTGCCAGCAGCTTAGATTCCCAGGGCGCGGGCCAGCCCCAGCATTTT. It is translated as CASSLDSQGAGQPQHF.

This rearrangement joins TRBV7-2 to TRBJ2-5, with 7 bases aligning to TRBD2. Looked up from germline, CDR1 is SGHTA and CDR2 is FQGNSA. The junction had 10 bases not matched to a gene; V was cut back by 4 bases and J by 5 bases. CDR3 length equals 15 residues. The CDR3 nucleotides read TGTGCCAGCAGCTGGGCTAGCGGATCCGGGGAGACCCAGTACTTC. This encodes CASSWASGSGETQYF.

V and J are TRBV5-1 and TRBJ2-5; D is perhaps TRBD1 (5 bases). V lost 0 bases and J 1 base, leaving 16 bases between the germline ends. The CDR3 is 17 residues long. Looked up from germline, CDR1 is SGHRS and CDR2 is YFSETQ. DNA for the CDR3: TGCGCCAGCAGCTTGGGGGCCGACAAAGGGGCCCAAGAGACCCAGTACTTC. This sequence encodes CASSLGADKGAQETQYF.

J is TRBJ2-1 and V is TRBV5-4; D might be TRBD2 (6 bases). Deletions cut 2 bases from V and 0 bases from J, with 6 bases between. This CDR3 region has 14 residues. CDR1 and CDR2 from the germline V gene are SGHNT and YYREEE (reference sequence). The DNA for the CDR3 is TGTGCCAGCAGCTTTAGCGGCTCCTACAATGAGCAGTTCTTC. It encodes CASSFSGSYNEQFF.

The genes are TRBV7-2 and TRBJ1-2, with D uncertain. Trimming pared 4 bases from V and 7 bases from J, leaving 19 bases between. This CDR3 is built from 15 residues. The germline CDR1 and CDR2 sequences are SGHTA and FQGNSA. The CDR3: CASSSPLGSSRGYTF. The DNA for the CDR3 is TGTGCCAGCAGCTCCCCGTTGGGCAGCTCTCGTGGCTACACCTTC.

The V call is TRBV7-6, the J call TRBJ2-7; 10 nucleotides line up with TRBD2. CDR3 length equals 15 residues. J gave up 1 base and V 6 bases, and 6 bases lay outside the gene matches. Germline assignment: CDR1 SGHVS and CDR2 FNYEAQ. CDR3 DNA: TGTGCCAGCAGTTCCTGGACTAGCGGATCCTACGAGCAGTACTTC. Protein: CASSSWTSGSYEQYF.

The J gene is TRBJ2-5, the V gene TRBV9; 7 bases map to TRBD2. Germline CDR1 and CDR2: SGDLS and YYNGEE. Trimming took 0 bases from V and 5 from J; bases not matched to a gene: 1. This CDR3 has 13 residues. Here the CDR3 DNA reads TGTGCCAGCAGCGTAGTCGGGAGGGAGACCCAGTACTTC. As protein: CASSVVGRETQYF.

The rearrangement links TRBV19 to TRBJ2-7, with 9 bases matching TRBD1. V gave up 9 bases and J gave up 6 bases; unmatched junction bases: 3. Per germline, CDR1 LNHDA and CDR2 SQIVND (reference sequence). This CDR3 contains 11 residues. As DNA, the CDR3 is TGTGCCAGCGGGACAGGGACCGAGCAGTACTTC. Protein sequence: CASGTGTEQYF.

V and J are TRBV25-1 and TRBJ2-7; tentatively, D is TRBD1 (6 bases). The CDR3 is 14 amino acids. Per the germline V gene, CDR1 is MGHDK and CDR2 is SYGVNS. With 6 bases removed from V and 3 bases from J, the gap between germline ends came to 15 bases. The CDR3 loop reads CASRPIPGDYEQYF. In DNA, the CDR3 is TGTGCCAGCAGACCTATTCCAGGGGACTACGAGCAGTACTTC.

This sequence joins TRBV13 and TRBJ2-1; D ambiguous. V was clipped by 4 bases and J by 1 base, with 14 bases between them. This CDR3 spans 16 amino acids. Germline V gene data show CDR1 as PRHDT and CDR2 as FYEKMQ (reference sequence). The CDR3 DNA reads as TGTGCCAGCAGCTACCGTTCTGGCTCTTCCTACAATGAGCAGTTCTTC. Translating gives CASSYRSGSSYNEQFF.

The chain uses TRBV19 and TRBJ2-7; 13 bases map to TRBD2. The CDR3 loop spans 16 amino acids. J gave up 1 base and V 4 bases, and 4 bases lay outside the gene matches. Looked up from germline, CDR1 is LNHDA and CDR2 is SQIVND (reference sequence). In DNA form, the CDR3 reads TGTGCCAGTAGTAAAGGACTAGCGGGAGTTTCCTACGAGCAGTACTTC. As protein: CASSKGLAGVSYEQYF.

This rearrangement joins TRBV19 to TRBJ1-5; D is unresolved. V lost 1 base, J lost 5 bases, and 3 bases lay in between. CDR1 is LNHDA and CDR2 is SQIVND in the germline V gene (reference sequence). CDR3 length: 12 amino acids. CDR3 sequence (DNA): TGTGCCAGTAGTATAGGAGATCAGCCCCAGCATTTT. Amino acid sequence: CASSIGDQPQHF.

The V gene is TRBV11-2, the J gene TRBJ1-4, with D uncertain. This CDR3 is built from 14 residues. V was pared by 0 bases and J by 13 bases, with 15 bases between. The germline gives CDR1 SGHAT, CDR2 FQNNGV. In DNA form, the CDR3 reads TGTGCCAGCAGCTTAGATCCCCCGGGCAAAAGACTGTTTTTT. This encodes CASSLDPPGKRLFF. The full variable domain, completed using reference TRBV11-2 and TRBJ1-4, is EAGVAQSPRYKIIEKRQSVAFWCNPISGHATLYWYQQILGQGPKLLIQFQNNGVVDDSQLPKDRFSAERLKGVDSTLKIQPAKLEDSAVYLCASSLDPPGKRLFFGSGTQLSVL.

The gene calls are TRBV9 and TRBJ2-1, with 11 bases identical to TRBD2. The CDR3 extends over 19 amino acids. The V and J ends lost 0 bases and 5 bases, in that order; junction bases with no gene match: 13. CDR1 and CDR2 from the germline V gene are SGDLS and YYNGEE. CDR3 DNA sequence: TGTGCCAGCAGCGTAGTGGGGCTAGCGGGAGGCATATGGGACAATGAGCAGTTCTTC. Translating it yields CASSVVGLAGGIWDNEQFF.

The V and J genes are TRBV14 and TRBJ1-5; D perhaps matches TRBD1 (5 bases). The CDR3 has 17 amino acids. Trimming removed 3 bases at V and 6 bases at J, with 21 bases between. Germline V gene sequence: CDR1 SGHDN, CDR2 FVKESK. CDR3 amino acids: CASSQSGSRVEGQPQHF. The CDR3 bases are TGTGCCAGCAGCCAGTCAGGGTCCCGGGTCGAGGGTCAGCCCCAGCATTTT. Looking up the rest from reference TRBV14 and TRBJ1-5 gives the full variable domain: EAGVTQFPSHSVIEKGQTVTLRCDPISGHDNLYWYRRVMGKEIKFLLHFVKESKQDESGMPNNRFLAERTGGTYSTLKVQPAELEDSGVYFCASSQSGSRVEGQPQHFGDGTRLSIL.